Listed here are 31 T cell receptor beta chains from one sample, sequenced in a study of CD8 T cells in ankylosing spondylitis. For these receptors, no antigen is known. TCRdb re-analysed the 5' RACE reads in MiXCR, keeping a single row per CDR3 protein. The data show hundreds of thousands of distinct CDR3 sequences, roughly 17% seen once. Study outcomes and limitations: There was a TCR beta motif, made of 7 to 9 highly homologous variants, that appeared characteristic of ankylosing spondylitis blood.

What was sequenced was blood, either unsorted or a sorted T cell fraction (not recorded which). The source of these receptors is a male donor with ankylosing spondylitis.

This clonotype showed up many times. The chain joins TRBV5-1 to TRBJ2-3; TRBD2 agrees at 12 bases. The CDR3 spans 15 residues. The trim removed 5 bases at V and 6 bases at J, leaving 7 bases unmatched. Germline values: CDR1 SGHRS, CDR2 YFSETQ. CDR3 sequence reads: CASSSSGGAADTQYF. In DNA form, the CDR3 reads TGCGCCAGCAGTTCTAGCGGGGGGGCGGCCGATACGCAGTATTTT.

The gene calls are TRBV3-1 and TRBJ2-2, with D hard to call. The CDR3 loop spans 16 amino acids. Germline CDR1 reads LGHDT; CDR2 reads YNNKEL (reference sequence). The V end was cut by 1 base, the J end by 0 bases, with 9 bases between. The CDR3: CASSQVSQANTGELFF. Written as DNA, the CDR3 is TGTGCCAGCAGCCAAGTATCGCAGGCGAACACCGGGGAGCTGTTTTTT. Using reference TRBV3-1 and TRBJ2-2 for the parts outside the CDR3, the full variable domain is DTAVSQTPKYLVTQMGNDKSIKCEQNLGHDTMYWYKQDSKKFLKIMFSYNNKELIINETVPNRFSPKSPDKAHLNLHINSLELGDSAVYFCASSQVSQANTGELFFGEGSRLTVL.

This clonotype showed up many times. This sequence joins TRBV29-1 and TRBJ2-4; TRBD2 matches at 7 bases. The germline CDR1 and CDR2 sequences are SQVTM and ANQGSEA. The ends lost 0 bases at V and 0 bases at J; junction bases unmatched: 5. This CDR3 region has 16 residues. CDR3 nucleotides: TGCAGCGTTGAAGAGGGGGGGATTCTAGCCAAAAACATTCAGTACTTC. Translation: CSVEEGGILAKNIQYF.

The V call is TRBV12-3 or TRBV12-4, the J call TRBJ2-7, with 7 bases identical to TRBD1. The junction had 16 bases not matched to a gene; V was cut back by 6 bases and J by 5 bases. The CDR3 is made up of 16 amino acids. The CDR3 region is CASSYRRGGARNEQYF. The CDR3 DNA is TGTGCCAGCAGCTACCGCCGAGGGGGCGCCCGGAACGAGCAGTACTTC.

The chain has TRBV20-1 and TRBJ1-2; D may be TRBD1 (5 bases). Germline CDR1 is DFQATT and CDR2 is SNEGSKA (reference sequence). V lost 2 bases and J lost 7, with 14 bases in between. The CDR3 sequence is 13 residues long. Here the CDR3 reads CSARSAGRSGYTF. The CDR3 nucleotides read TGCAGTGCTAGATCGGCAGGGCGAAGTGGCTACACCTTC.

This chain links TRBV18 with TRBJ1-1; D not certain. The CDR3 is made up of 13 amino acids. Germline V gene lookup returns CDR1 KGHSH and CDR2 LQKENI. V lost 2 bases, J lost 6 bases, and 10 bases lay in between. Here the CDR3 DNA reads TGTGCCAGCTCACCAATGGCAGCCTCTGAAGCTTTCTTT. The encoded protein is CASSPMAASEAFF. The full variable domain, its missing parts supplied by reference TRBV18 and TRBJ1-1, is NAGVMQNPRHLVRRRGQEARLRCSPMKGHSHVYWYRQLPEEGLKFMVYLQKENIIDESGMPKERFSAEFPKEGPSILRIQQVVRGDSAAYFCASSPMAASEAFFGQGTRLTVV.

This clonotype was observed a few times. The chain employs TRBV12-3 or TRBV12-4 and TRBJ1-6; TRBD1 aligns across 10 bases. The CDR3 sequence is 16 residues long. The V and J ends lost 5 bases and 10 bases, in that order; junction bases with no gene match: 11. CDR3 residues: CASSLRQGASGSPLHF. The CDR3 DNA reads as TGTGCCAGCAGTCTTCGACAGGGGGCAAGCGGGTCACCCCTCCACTTT.

This clonotype has a handful of counts. This rearrangement joins TRBV5-1 to TRBJ1-4; D remains unclear. Trimming removed 4 bases at V and 7 bases at J, with 17 bases between. There are 15 residues in the CDR3. Germline CDR1 and CDR2: SGHRS and YFSETQ. The CDR3 bases are TGCGCCAGCAGCCCGGGCCCTACGGAGGGTGAAAAACTGTTTTTT. Encoded protein: CASSPGPTEGEKLFF.

This clonotype was recorded a few times. The rearrangement uses TRBV29-1 and TRBJ1-2; 9 nucleotides match TRBD1. Germline CDR1 SQVTM, CDR2 ANQGSEA. V lost 6 bases, J lost 8 bases, and 10 bases stayed unmatched. The CDR3 contains 13 residues. This chain's CDR3 is CSVRGQGYTGYTF. CDR3 in DNA: TGCAGCGTGAGGGGACAGGGTTATACGGGCTACACCTTC. Drawing the rest from reference TRBV29-1 and TRBJ1-2, the complete variable domain is SAVISQKPSRDICQRGTSLTIQCQVDSQVTMMFWYRQQPGQSLTLIATANQGSEATYESGFVIDKFPISRPNLTFSTLTVSNMSPEDSSIYLCSVRGQGYTGYTFGSGTRLTVV.

There are a few counts of this clonotype. V is TRBV7-2 and J is TRBJ2-1; TRBD2 agrees at 15 bases. The germline gives CDR1 SGHTA, CDR2 FQGNSA. The CDR3 spans 17 residues. Unmatched junction bases numbered 10, after V lost 5 bases and J lost 8 bases. The CDR3 sequence is CASSPAGLAGGQDEQFF. Here the CDR3 DNA reads TGTGCCAGCAGCCCCGCGGGACTAGCGGGGGGCCAGGATGAGCAGTTCTTC.

The V call is TRBV4-3, the J call TRBJ1-6, with 7 bases aligning to TRBD1. CDR3 length equals 15 residues. V lost 3 bases, J lost 10 bases, and 9 bases stayed unmatched. The V gene's germline CDR1 is LGHNA and CDR2 YSLEER. In nucleotides, the CDR3 is TGCGCCAGCAGCCAGGGCCAGGGGGGCGGCTCACCCCTCCACTTT. Protein sequence: CASSQGQGGGSPLHF.

The genes are TRBV29-1 and TRBJ2-7; 8 bases align to TRBD2. The CDR3 contains 14 residues. Trimming removed 6 bases from V and 1 base from J; junction bases left unmatched: 8. Germline loops: CDR1 SQVTM, CDR2 ANQGSEA. The CDR3: CSVSGTSTSYEQYF. As DNA, the CDR3 is TGCAGCGTGTCCGGGACTAGTACGTCCTACGAGCAGTACTTC.

In its sample, this clonotype was seen a few times. This rearrangement joins TRBV28 to TRBJ1-5, with 8 bases lining up with TRBD1. V dropped 4 bases and J dropped 4; count of bases not matched to a gene: 6. The CDR3 loop spans 15 amino acids. Germline CDR1 MDHEN, CDR2 SYDVKM. CDR3 amino acids: CASSYSGGLNQPQHF. The CDR3, as DNA: TGTGCCAGCAGTTACTCAGGGGGCCTTAATCAGCCCCAGCATTTT.

The rearrangement links TRBV7-3 to TRBJ2-7; 11 nucleotides agree with TRBD2. Per the germline V gene, CDR1 is SGHTA and CDR2 is FQGTGA. Trimming took 1 base from V and 3 from J; bases not matched to a gene: 5. The CDR3 runs 16 residues. The CDR3 here is CASSLKGGTSGYEQYF. The CDR3 DNA is TGTGCCAGCAGCTTAAAGGGGGGGACTAGCGGCTACGAGCAGTACTTC.

Comments on this clonotype: Germline is not matched at one junction end, which may reflect a read error. The chain has TRBV11-2 and TRBJ2-3; weak D call: TRBD1 (5 bases). The CDR3 length is 16 residues. CDR1 and CDR2 (germline): SGHAT, FQNNGV. CDR3 in amino acids: CASSLDLQGSTHTQYF. CDR3 nucleotides: TGTGCCAGCAGCTTAGATCTTCAGGGCAGCACACATACGCAGTATTTT.

The gene calls are TRBV9 and TRBJ2-3; 10 bases map to TRBD2. Looked up from germline, CDR1 is SGDLS and CDR2 is YYNGEE. The CDR3 runs to 17 residues. The junction had 6 bases not matched to a gene; V was cut back by 0 bases and J by 2 bases. The DNA of the CDR3 is TGTGCCAGCAGCGTAGATGGGCTAGCGGGAGCCACAGATACGCAGTATTTT. Translation gives CASSVDGLAGATDTQYF. The variable domain in full, with the rest retrieved from reference TRBV9 and TRBJ2-3, is DSGVTQTPKHLITATGQRVTLRCSPRSGDLSVYWYQQSLDQGLQFLIQYYNGEERAKGNILERFSAQQFPDLHSELNLSSLELGDSALYFCASSVDGLAGATDTQYFGPGTRLTVL.

In its sample, this clonotype was seen a few times. The chain couples TRBV27 to TRBJ2-3, with 9 bases identical to TRBD2. The CDR3 is 14 residues long. Germline CDR1 reads MNHEY; CDR2 reads SMNVEV (reference sequence). J was trimmed by 1 base and V by 8 bases; bases with no gene match: 4. The CDR3 bases are TGTGCCAGCCGAGCGGGAGGCGGCACAGATACGCAGTATTTT. This encodes CASRAGGGTDTQYF.

This clonotype was seen more than once but under ten times. V usage is TRBV20-1 and J usage is TRBJ2-7, with 7 bases that match TRBD2. J was trimmed by 5 bases and V by 6 bases; bases with no gene match: 10. Germline V gene sequence: CDR1 DFQATT, CDR2 SNEGSKA (reference sequence). The CDR3 has 13 amino acids. The CDR3 reads CSAPRREGHEQYF. In nucleotides, the CDR3 is TGCAGTGCCCCGCGCAGGGAGGGACACGAGCAGTACTTC.

V usage is TRBV2 and J usage is TRBJ2-2, with D perhaps TRBD1 (5 bases). The CDR3 loop spans 13 amino acids. Trimming left V 5 bases short and J 1 base short, with 5 bases between. Germline V CDR1 and CDR2: SNHLY, FYNNEI. In nucleotides, the CDR3 is TGTGCCAGCAGTCAGGGGAACACCGGGGAGCTGTTTTTT. It yields the protein CASSQGNTGELFF.

The rearrangement links TRBV20-1 to TRBJ2-1, with 9 positions matching TRBD2. CDR1 is DFQATT, CDR2 SNEGSKA, per germline (reference sequence). The CDR3 totals 15 residues. Trimming took 0 bases from V and 9 from J; bases not matched to a gene: 9. The CDR3 DNA reads TGCAGTGCTAGAGAACTAGCGGGCCCAGGCCGTGAGCAGTTCTTC. This translates into CSARELAGPGREQFF.

V gene TRBV28 combines with J gene TRBJ1-3, with unresolved D. Germline V gene lookup returns CDR1 MDHEN and CDR2 SYDVKM. The CDR3 is made up of 16 amino acids. The germline V and J ends were trimmed by 4 bases and 4 bases, with 17 bases remaining between them. CDR3 sequence reads: CASSSGRPLIGNTIYF. In DNA form, the CDR3 reads TGTGCCAGCAGTTCGGGCCGACCTCTGATCGGAAACACCATATATTTT. The complete variable domain, with remaining parts taken from reference TRBV28 and TRBJ1-3, reads DVKVTQSSRYLVKRTGEKVFLECVQDMDHENMFWYRQDPGLGLRLIYFSYDVKMKEKGDIPEGYSVSREKKERFSLILESASTNQTSMYLCASSSGRPLIGNTIYFGEGSWLTVV.

This clonotype was picked up a small number of times. V is TRBV7-6 and J is TRBJ2-4; 9 nucleotides align to TRBD1. Germline V gene data show CDR1 as SGHVS and CDR2 as FNYEAQ. The CDR3 totals 16 residues. The V gene end was trimmed by 1 base and the J gene end by 7 bases; junction bases not matched to a gene: 8. Written as DNA, the CDR3 is TGTGCCAGCAGCTTAGGGACCGGGACAGGGAATAACATTCAGTACTTC. Its protein is CASSLGTGTGNNIQYF.

The V call is TRBV28, the J call TRBJ1-1; D call uncertain. CDR3 length equals 15 residues. Trimming left V 2 bases short and J 4 bases short, with 14 bases between. The germline V gene encodes CDR1 MDHEN and CDR2 SYDVKM. The CDR3 region has the DNA TGTGCCAGCAGTTTAAGGTCCAGGTGGGCCACTGAAGCTTTCTTT. Translation: CASSLRSRWATEAFF.

The sample holds a few counts of this clonotype. The chain carries TRBV29-1 and TRBJ2-7, with D possibly matching TRBD1 (6 bases). Germline V gene lookup returns CDR1 SQVTM and CDR2 ANQGSEA. CDR3 length: 12 residues. The V and J ends lost 7 bases and 2 bases respectively, with 12 bases between them. The CDR3 DNA follows: TGCAGCGCAGGGGACACTGCCTACGAGCAGTACTTC. Translation: CSAGDTAYEQYF.

V is TRBV5-6 and J is TRBJ2-1; D may correspond to TRBD1 or TRBD2 (5 bases each). Between the trimmed V and J ends, which lost 1 base and 0 bases, there was a span of 14 bases. The CDR3 loop spans 17 amino acids. Germline CDR1 is SGHDT and CDR2 is YYEEEE. CDR3 protein: CASSLRGHLSSYNEQFF. In DNA form, the CDR3 reads TGTGCCAGCAGCTTGCGGGGCCACCTTAGCTCCTACAATGAGCAGTTCTTC.

A few counts support this clonotype. The chain recombines TRBV20-1 with TRBJ1-5; 8 positions agree with TRBD1. The CDR3 is made up of 15 amino acids. With V trimmed by 6 bases and J by 8 bases, 15 bases remained unmatched. The germline V gene encodes CDR1 DFQATT and CDR2 SNEGSKA (reference sequence). The CDR3 spells CSAQSYGQGEKPQHF. The CDR3 DNA reads TGCAGTGCCCAGTCTTACGGACAGGGTGAGAAGCCCCAGCATTTT.

The J gene is TRBJ1-1, the V gene TRBV2; weak D call: TRBD1 (5 bases). Trimming took off 10 bases at V and 4 bases at J, with 16 bases between the two ends. The length of the CDR3 is 13 residues. CDR1 and CDR2 from the germline V gene are SNHLY and FYNNEI. CDR3 sequence: CANNRDRGTEAFF. Here the CDR3 DNA reads TGTGCCAACAATAGGGACCGGGGCACTGAAGCTTTCTTT. The whole variable domain, remainder taken from reference TRBV2 and TRBJ1-1, is EPEVTQTPSHQVTQMGQEVILRCVPISNHLYFYWYRQILGQKVEFLVSFYNNEISEKSEIFDDQFSVERPDGSNFTLKIRSTKLEDSAMYFCANNRDRGTEAFFGQGTRLTVV.

V gene TRBV6-1 combines with J gene TRBJ1-5; possibly TRBD1 for D (5 bases). Germline CDR1 reads MNHNS; CDR2 reads SASEGT. This CDR3 has 14 residues. Trimming stripped 8 bases from V and 1 base from J, with 12 bases between. The CDR3 DNA follows: TGTGCCAGCCGTCCTGACAGAAGCAATCAGCCCCAGCATTTT. This encodes CASRPDRSNQPQHF.

This clonotype came up a few times. V usage is TRBV4-1 and J usage is TRBJ2-1; 9 bases align to TRBD2. This CDR3 has 15 amino acids. The V segment lost 4 bases and the J segment 11 bases; nucleotides outside the gene matches: 12. Looked up from germline, CDR1 is MGHRA and CDR2 is YSYEKL. The CDR3 sequence is CASSLGGRAYDKQFF. DNA of the CDR3: TGCGCCAGCAGCCTGGGCGGGAGGGCCTACGATAAGCAGTTCTTC.

This clonotype was observed many times. The chain uses TRBV6-1 and TRBJ1-2, with a possible D match to TRBD1 (6 bases). CDR3 length: 13 residues. Germline V gene lookup returns CDR1 MNHNS and CDR2 SASEGT. Trimming took 6 bases from V and 0 from J, leaving 8 bases between them. CDR3 nucleotide sequence: TGTGCCAGCAGGGACAGCCCTAACTATGGCTACACCTTC. As protein: CASRDSPNYGYTF.

The chain is built from TRBV20-1 and TRBJ1-2, with a tentative D call TRBD1 (6 bases). V lost 3 bases to trimming and J lost 8 bases, with 19 bases between them. CDR1 and CDR2 from the germline V gene are DFQATT and SNEGSKA (reference sequence). The CDR3 totals 14 residues. The CDR3 loop is CSASLLGQGSGYTF. In DNA form, the CDR3 reads TGCAGTGCTAGCCTATTAGGGCAGGGGAGCGGCTACACCTTC.